The next 24 T cell receptor beta chains were all read from a single sample in a study of T cell changes during pregnancy in multiple sclerosis. Sequenced by immunoSEQ multiplex PCR; TCRdb stores in-frame clones only, minus some. The sample shows 45,000 to 60,000 clones, roughly 90% of them seen only once. The specimen was CD8+ T cells from peripheral blood mononuclear cells, collected before pregnancy. The receptors come from a female donor with multiple sclerosis, enrolled in a pregnancy study.

The V call is TRBV9, the J call TRBJ1-5; TRBD1 might be the D (5 bases). The V end lost 4 bases, the J end lost 5 bases, and 13 bases lay between the germline ends. The germline V gene has CDR1 SGDLS and CDR2 YYNGEE. The CDR3 runs 14 residues. CDR3: CASSPTGLDQPQHF. As DNA, the CDR3 is TGTGCCAGCAGCCCAACAGGATTGGATCAGCCCCAGCATTTT. The full variable domain, with the rest looked up from reference TRBV9 and TRBJ1-5, is DSGVTQTPKHLITATGQRVTLRCSPRSGDLSVYWYQQSLDQGLQFLIQYYNGEERAKGNILERFSAQQFPDLHSELNLSSLELGDSALYFCASSPTGLDQPQHFGDGTRLSIL.

This chain joins TRBV30 and TRBJ1-4; D unresolved. Trimming cost V 2 bases and J 8 bases, with 18 bases left between them. The CDR3 contains 15 residues. In germline, CDR1 is GTSNPN, CDR2 SVGIG (reference sequence). The CDR3 DNA follows: TGTGCCTGGAGTCTGCCTGGAGGTATTGGCGAAAAACTGTTTTTT. Translating gives CAWSLPGGIGEKLFF.

J is TRBJ2-7 and V is TRBV27; weak D call: TRBD1 (5 bases). This CDR3 comprises 15 residues. Germline V gene lookup returns CDR1 MNHEY and CDR2 SMNVEV (reference sequence). With 10 bases removed from V and 3 bases from J, the gap between germline ends came to 22 bases. CDR3 DNA: TGTGCCACCCAGCCCGGCACAGGAGAAAACTACGAGCAGTACTTC. This gives the protein CATQPGTGENYEQYF.

The chain has TRBV4-3 and TRBJ1-4; unclear D gene. This CDR3 spans 14 amino acids. Germline V CDR1 and CDR2: LGHNA, YSLEER. Trimming pared 0 bases from V and 8 bases from J, leaving 10 bases between. The CDR3 DNA reads as TGCGCCAGCAGCCAAGATTTAACTGAGGAAAAACTGTTTTTT. It encodes CASSQDLTEEKLFF.

This clone was counted only a few times. The V gene is TRBV6-5, the J gene TRBJ1-6, with TRBD1 matching 9 bases. Germline CDR1 reads MNHEY; CDR2 reads SVGAGI. After removal of 1 base from V and 11 bases from J, the junction contained 3 bases not matched to a gene. The CDR3 contains 14 residues. The CDR3 protein is CASSYLRTGAPLHF. CDR3 coding DNA: TGTGCCAGCAGTTACTTACGGACAGGGGCACCCCTCCACTTT.

The chain combines TRBV7-4 with TRBJ2-5, with 9 bases lining up with TRBD1. The germline V gene encodes CDR1 SGHVT and CDR2 SQSDAQ. The CDR3 extends over 19 amino acids. Losses at the gene ends were 0 bases for V and 5 bases for J; bases not matched to a gene: 16. The CDR3 coding sequence is TGTGCCAGCAGCTTAGCGCAAAGGGACAGGGAGTGTGGATGGGAGACCCAGTACTTC. Its protein is CASSLAQRDRECGWETQYF.

This chain joins TRBV30 and TRBJ2-3; D possibly corresponds to TRBD1 (6 bases). Per the germline V gene, CDR1 is GTSNPN and CDR2 is SVGIG (reference sequence). With 4 bases removed from V and 2 bases from J, the gap between germline ends came to 16 bases. The CDR3 extends over 15 amino acids. The chain's CDR3 is CAWNPSGHLTDTQYF. As DNA, the CDR3 is TGTGCCTGGAACCCCTCGGGACACCTCACAGATACGCAGTATTTT.

The chain combines TRBV7-9 with TRBJ2-1; 10 bases map to TRBD1. Germline values: CDR1 SEHNR, CDR2 FQNEAQ (reference sequence). This CDR3 is built from 15 residues. The V and J ends lost 2 bases and 8 bases, in that order; junction bases with no gene match: 6. CDR3 region: CASSLWTGGTDEQFF. In DNA, the CDR3 is TGTGCCAGCAGCTTATGGACAGGGGGGACCGATGAGCAGTTCTTC.

J is TRBJ2-7 and V is TRBV10-2, with D possibly matching TRBD2 (6 bases). V was clipped by 5 bases and J by 2 bases, with 10 bases between them. This CDR3 has 13 amino acids. Germline CDR1 is WSHSY and CDR2 is SAAADI. The CDR3: CASSPGGAYEQYF. CDR3 DNA: TGCGCCAGCAGTCCAGGCGGGGCCTACGAGCAGTACTTC.

V is TRBV15 and J is TRBJ2-5; possibly TRBD2 for D (6 bases). Germline V CDR1 and CDR2: LNHNV, YYDKDF (reference sequence). The V gene lost 3 bases and the J gene lost 4 bases, with 15 bases spanning the gap. The CDR3 contains 15 residues. The CDR3 DNA reads as TGTGCCACCAGCAGTTCGGCGGGGAAGGGAGAGACCCAGTACTTC. It encodes CATSSSAGKGETQYF.

The chain uses TRBV9 and TRBJ2-2; TRBD1 matches 7 bases. This CDR3 comprises 13 residues. Per germline, CDR1 SGDLS and CDR2 YYNGEE. V dropped 4 bases and J dropped 6; count of bases not matched to a gene: 3. CDR3 in DNA: TGTGCCAGCAGCCCGCAGGGGGCCGGGGAGCTGTTTTTT. Its translation: CASSPQGAGELFF. The full variable domain, completed using reference TRBV9 and TRBJ2-2, is DSGVTQTPKHLITATGQRVTLRCSPRSGDLSVYWYQQSLDQGLQFLIQYYNGEERAKGNILERFSAQQFPDLHSELNLSSLELGDSALYFCASSPQGAGELFFGEGSRLTVL.

The gene calls are TRBV11-3 and TRBJ1-1; perhaps TRBD1 as D (5 bases). Trimming removed 5 bases from V and 7 bases from J, with 11 bases in between. Germline CDR1 is SGHNT and CDR2 is YENEEA. The CDR3 is 12 residues long. DNA of the CDR3: TGTGCCAGCAGCCCAGGGTATGGTGAAGCTTTCTTT. As protein: CASSPGYGEAFF.

The rearrangement uses TRBV10-3 and TRBJ2-7; D might be TRBD1 (5 bases). With 8 bases removed from V and 5 bases from J, the gap between germline ends came to 31 bases. CDR1 and CDR2 from the germline V gene are ENHRY and SYGVKD. The CDR3 has 18 amino acids. CDR3 coding DNA: TGTGCCATCCCTCCAGACCCCGACAGTGACCAAGCGTTGAACGAGCAGTACTTC. Protein sequence: CAIPPDPDSDQALNEQYF.

The chain joins TRBV7-3 to TRBJ1-2, with a tentative D call TRBD1 (5 bases). CDR3 length equals 16 residues. Trimming stripped 0 bases from V and 5 bases from J, with 16 bases between. Germline CDR1 is SGHTA and CDR2 is FQGTGA. The CDR3 DNA is TGTGCCAGCAGCTTAACGGGCGGAGGGGAGTGGTATGGCTACACCTTC. Its protein product is CASSLTGGGEWYGYTF.

The chain joins TRBV13 to TRBJ2-7; D not resolved. Germline V gene lookup returns CDR1 PRHDT and CDR2 FYEKMQ (reference sequence). The CDR3 sequence is 13 residues long. V shed 3 bases and J shed 7 bases, with 13 bases lying between them. This CDR3 reads CASSLGSGVEQYF. The CDR3 coding sequence is TGTGCCAGCAGCTTGGGTTCCGGAGTTGAGCAGTACTTC.

The chain employs TRBV27 and TRBJ1-5; 7 bases align to TRBD1. Germline V gene lookup returns CDR1 MNHEY and CDR2 SMNVEV (reference sequence). The CDR3 covers 13 residues. With 3 bases clipped from V and 7 bases from J, the junction kept 3 bases outside the gene matches. CDR3 loop: CASSLTGYQPQHF. The CDR3 DNA is TGTGCCAGCAGTTTGACAGGGTACCAGCCCCAGCATTTT.

This chain uses TRBV6-5 with TRBJ1-4; D unclear. CDR3 length: 15 amino acids. The V and J ends lost 0 bases and 2 bases respectively, with 7 bases between them. Germline V gene data show CDR1 as MNHEY and CDR2 as SVGAGI. As DNA, the CDR3 is TGTGCCAGCAGTTACTCGAGTTACACTAATGAAAAACTGTTTTTT. As protein: CASSYSSYTNEKLFF.

Remarks on this clone: One end of the junction fails to match germline, which may point to a read error. The J gene is TRBJ1-1, the V gene TRBV5-1; 11 nucleotides agree with TRBD1. The CDR3 is made up of 15 amino acids. Germline-derived CDR1 and CDR2 are SGHRS and YFSETQ. For the CDR3, the DNA is TGCGTCAGCAGCTCCGGGACAGGGGGAGGGACTGAAGCTTTCTTT. Translating gives CVSSSGTGGGTEAFF.

V gene TRBV6-5 combines with J gene TRBJ1-1; D is unresolved. Germline loops: CDR1 MNHEY, CDR2 SVGAGI. There are 12 residues in the CDR3. V lost 2 bases to trimming and J lost 4 bases, with 5 bases between them. The CDR3 reads CASSYAGTEAFF. CDR3 sequence (DNA): TGTGCCAGCAGTTACGCCGGCACTGAAGCTTTCTTT.

This rearrangement joins TRBV2 to TRBJ2-1, with 10 bases identical to TRBD1. The CDR3 spans 17 residues. V dropped 3 bases and J dropped 4; count of bases not matched to a gene: 9. Germline V gives CDR1 SNHLY, CDR2 FYNNEI. The CDR3 region has the DNA TGTGCCAGCAGTGACTCGCCGGGACAGGGGAGTTACAATGAGCAGTTCTTC. Its protein is CASSDSPGQGSYNEQFF.

This chain joins TRBV12-5 and TRBJ1-1; 8 nucleotides agree with TRBD1. J lost 4 bases, V lost 8 bases, and 6 bases had no gene match. Per germline, CDR1 LGHNT and CDR2 FRNRAP. The CDR3 has 13 residues. The CDR3 nucleotides are TGTGCTAGTACCCAGGGGGCCGGCACTGAAGCTTTCTTT. Its translation is CASTQGAGTEAFF.

This chain joins TRBV7-2 and TRBJ1-1; no clear D gene. There are 15 residues in the CDR3. Trimming stripped 1 base from V and 1 base from J, with 10 bases between. Germline lookup yields CDR1 SGHTA and CDR2 FQGNSA. The CDR3 is CASSLVAVWNTEAFF. CDR3 bases: TGTGCCAGCAGCTTAGTGGCAGTCTGGAACACTGAAGCTTTCTTT.

The V call is TRBV5-6, the J call TRBJ1-2, with D perhaps TRBD1 (6 bases). The germline V gene has CDR1 SGHDT and CDR2 YYEEEE. Trimming took 2 bases from V and 6 from J, leaving 26 bases between them. This CDR3 has 18 residues. The CDR3 reads CASSFPSRGMEAGDGYTF. Here the CDR3 DNA reads TGTGCCAGCAGCTTCCCCTCCAGGGGCATGGAGGCCGGGGATGGCTACACCTTC.

The rearrangement joins TRBV29-1 to TRBJ2-7; D might be TRBD2 (6 bases). The CDR3 is 15 amino acids. Per germline, CDR1 SQVTM and CDR2 ANQGSEA. V lost 2 bases and J lost 6, with 20 bases in between. CDR3 DNA: TGCAGCGTTGAACTCGGGAGTAACTGGTCCGGCGAGCAGTACTTC. This translates into CSVELGSNWSGEQYF.